The 31 T cell receptor beta chains below were found in one sample sequenced in a study of T cells in Graves' hyperthyroidism and ophthalmopathy. RNA transcripts gave rise to amplified TCR beta CDR3 regions. HTBI primers were employed in a first-round RT-PCR of the TCR CDR3. TCRdb independently ran MiXCR on the multiplex PCR reads; one entry per CDR3 protein. The repertoire holds about 540,000 distinct CDR3 sequences, with about 45% as singletons. Sample: peripheral blood or thyroid tissue (not recorded which). Receptors originate from a woman between 18 and 29 years old with Graves' hyperthyroidism.

This clonotype occurred many times. The chain recombines TRBV7-9 with TRBJ1-2; D ambiguous. The V gene's germline CDR1 is SEHNR and CDR2 FQNEAQ (reference sequence). This CDR3 contains 13 residues. V lost 5 bases and J 8 bases, leaving 15 bases between the germline ends. The CDR3, as DNA: TGTGCCAGCAGCATTAGGACCGAGAAAGGCTACACCTTC. It is translated as CASSIRTEKGYTF.

Concerning this clonotype: Without the conserved terminal phenylalanine or tryptophan, this CDR3 likely stems from a read error. No DNA is shown, since the ends of the CDR3 on it are uncertain; the CDR3 is the one TCRdb lists. The gene calls are TRBV5-1 and TRBJ1-3; no DNA check was done on the table's D call, TRBD1. Germline values: CDR1 SGHRS, CDR2 YFSETQ. The CDR3 numbers 10 amino acids, ends counted. CDR3 residues: CASSPNGQPG.

This clonotype was detected many times. At one of its ends the junction is not consistent with the germline gene, which may arise from a read error. The rearrangement joins TRBV10-3 to TRBJ1-6; tentatively, D is TRBD1 (5 bases). The CDR3 totals 14 residues. Germline lookup yields CDR1 ENHRY and CDR2 SYGVKD. CDR3 protein: CASSQQGYNSPLHF. In nucleotides, the CDR3 is TGTGCCAGCAGTCAGCAGGGTTACAATTCACCCCTCCACTTT.

The chain carries TRBV12-3 or TRBV12-4 and TRBJ1-6; TRBD1 is a possible D gene (5 bases). Deletions cut 1 base from V and 16 bases from J, with 14 bases between. There are 13 residues in the CDR3. CDR3 DNA sequence: TGTGCCAGCAGTTTAGGGGGCAGAGCCACTCTCCACTTT. Amino acids: CASSLGGRATLHF.

This clonotype was seen only once. This chain's CDR3 is CASPGFDEQYF. CDR3 DNA sequence: TGTGCTAGCCCAGGCTTCGACGAGCAGTACTTC. V gene TRBV7-6 combines with J gene TRBJ2-7; no firm D call. Germline V gives CDR1 SGHVS, CDR2 FNYEAQ. There are 11 residues in the CDR3.

This clonotype was counted between two and nine times. The chain couples TRBV9 to TRBJ1-5, with D perhaps matching TRBD1 (5 bases). CDR1 and CDR2 (germline): SGDLS, YYNGEE. V shed 4 bases and J shed 1 base, with 12 bases lying between them. The CDR3 sequence is 15 residues long. The CDR3 DNA follows: TGTGCCAGCAGCTCATTCGACAGCAGCAATCAGCCCCAGCATTTT. Encoded protein: CASSSFDSSNQPQHF.

The chain employs TRBV5-1 and TRBJ2-7; weak D call: TRBD1 (5 bases). The CDR3 has 15 residues. Germline lookup yields CDR1 SGHRS and CDR2 YFSETQ. The ends were cut back, 0 bases at V and 2 bases at J, with 12 bases in the middle. The CDR3 loop is CASSLASGLTYEQYF. The DNA of the CDR3 is TGCGCCAGCAGCTTGGCGTCAGGGCTAACCTACGAGCAGTACTTC.

The rearrangement joins TRBV14 to TRBJ2-7, with 8 bases lining up with TRBD1. The CDR3 loop spans 15 amino acids. V trimming: 4 bases; J trimming: 0 bases; junction bases outside the gene matches: 5. Looked up from germline, CDR1 is SGHDN and CDR2 is FVKESK. The CDR3 protein is CASSRRTGSSYEQYF. For the CDR3, the DNA is TGTGCCAGCAGCCGCAGGACAGGGAGCTCCTACGAGCAGTACTTC.

The sample holds a few counts of this clonotype. This rearrangement joins TRBV19 to TRBJ1-2; D might be TRBD1 (5 bases). V was shortened by 1 base and J by 5 bases, with 11 bases between the two germline ends. CDR3 length: 14 amino acids. Looked up from germline, CDR1 is LNHDA and CDR2 is SQIVND (reference sequence). In DNA, the CDR3 is TGTGCCAGTAGTATAGTGACAGTCGGTTATGGCTACACCTTC. Translating gives CASSIVTVGYGYTF.

This clonotype was found many times. The gene calls are TRBV19 and TRBJ2-2; no firm D call. The germline V and J ends were trimmed by 10 bases and 0 bases, with 12 bases remaining between them. From germline, CDR1 is LNHDA and CDR2 SQIVND (reference sequence). CDR3 length equals 14 residues. This CDR3 is CATSDHPNTGELFF. CDR3 in DNA: TGTGCCACTTCCGACCACCCGAACACCGGGGAGCTGTTTTTT.

V and J are TRBV7-2 and TRBJ2-2; 7 bases agree with TRBD2. V shed 1 base and J 2 bases; nucleotides not matched to a gene: 1. The CDR3 contains 15 residues. Germline CDR1 SGHTA, CDR2 FQGNSA. CDR3 nucleotides: TGTGCCAGCAGCTTAGGGGGGGGAAACACCGGGGAGCTGTTTTTT. It encodes CASSLGGGNTGELFF.

This clonotype was seen repeatedly, ten times or more. The CDR3, as DNA: TGTGCCAGCAGCCTAGACGCGAACACTGAAGCTTTCTTT. As protein: CASSLDANTEAFF. This chain links TRBV14 with TRBJ1-1; D unclear. The germline V and J ends were trimmed by 4 bases and 1 base, with 7 bases remaining between them. CDR1 SGHDN and CDR2 FVKESK come from the germline V gene. The CDR3 has 13 residues.

The gene calls are TRBV2 and TRBJ1-6, with 7 positions matching TRBD1. The CDR3 runs to 13 residues. V lost 2 bases to trimming and J lost 13 bases; unmatched junction nucleotides: 5. Germline V gene data show CDR1 as SNHLY and CDR2 as FYNNEI. The CDR3 region has the DNA TGTGCCAGCAGTGAAACAAGGGGGCAGCCCCTCCACTTT. Translating it yields CASSETRGQPLHF.

The chain is built from TRBV2 and TRBJ1-4, with 9 bases matching TRBD1. CDR3 length equals 14 residues. V was pared by 6 bases and J by 6 bases, with 5 bases of the junction left unmatched. CDR1 is SNHLY, CDR2 FYNNEI, per germline. CDR3 loop: CASRVDRGDEKLFF. Written as DNA, the CDR3 is TGTGCCAGCAGAGTCGACAGGGGGGATGAAAAACTGTTTTTT. Full variable domain (missing parts from reference TRBV2 and TRBJ1-4): EPEVTQTPSHQVTQMGQEVILRCVPISNHLYFYWYRQILGQKVEFLVSFYNNEISEKSEIFDDQFSVERPDGSNFTLKIRSTKLEDSAMYFCASRVDRGDEKLFFGSGTQLSVL.

The CDR3 protein is CASSLSAGHEETQYF. CDR3 coding DNA: TGTGCCAGCAGCTTATCAGCGGGACACGAAGAGACCCAGTACTTC. The rearrangement uses TRBV7-8 and TRBJ2-5; TRBD2 is a possible D gene (7 bases). Trimming took off 2 bases at V and 3 bases at J, with 13 bases between the two ends. Germline V gives CDR1 SGHVS, CDR2 FQNEAQ. The CDR3 consists of 15 residues. Full variable domain (remainder filled in from reference TRBV7-8 and TRBJ2-5): GAGVSQSPRYKVAKRGQDVALRCDPISGHVSLFWYQQALGQGPEFLTYFQNEAQLDKSGLPSDRFFAERPEGSVSTLKIQRTQQEDSAVYLCASSLSAGHEETQYFGPGTRLLVL.

This chain links TRBV12-3 or TRBV12-4 with TRBJ2-5; the match to TRBD2 covers 9 bases. J was trimmed by 11 bases and V by 1 base; bases with no gene match: 11. The CDR3 is 15 amino acids. CDR3 in amino acids: CASSLDGGRAREQYF. The CDR3 DNA reads TGTGCCAGCAGTTTAGACGGCGGGAGGGCCCGGGAGCAGTACTTC.

This clonotype was picked up a small number of times. As DNA, the CDR3 is TGTGCCATCAAGAGATCTGGCGGTACCGCCTATGGCTACACCTTC. This encodes CAIKRSGGTAYGYTF. The J gene is TRBJ1-2, the V gene TRBV10-3; D unclear. The CDR3 runs to 15 residues. Germline V gene data show CDR1 as ENHRY and CDR2 as SYGVKD. The V and J ends lost 7 bases and 4 bases respectively, with 19 bases between them.

J is TRBJ2-3 and V is TRBV7-2, with D hard to call. This CDR3 spans 13 amino acids. Trimming removed 4 bases at V and 1 base at J, with 6 bases between. The germline gives CDR1 SGHTA, CDR2 FQGNSA. This CDR3 is CASSYLRTDTQYF. The CDR3 region has the DNA TGTGCCAGCAGCTACCTACGCACAGATACGCAGTATTTT.

This clonotype came up many times. V usage is TRBV10-3 and J usage is TRBJ2-7; either TRBD1 or TRBD2 may supply D (5 bases each). The CDR3 contains 13 residues. Trimming pared 6 bases from V and 1 base from J, leaving 10 bases between. Germline V CDR1 and CDR2: ENHRY, SYGVKD. The CDR3 region is CAISGDASYEQYF. The CDR3 coding sequence is TGTGCCATCAGCGGGGACGCTTCCTACGAGCAGTACTTC.

This rearrangement joins TRBV12-3 or TRBV12-4 to TRBJ2-6; TRBD1 agrees at 9 bases. Trimming removed 4 bases from V and 1 base from J; junction bases left unmatched: 11. The CDR3 sequence is 19 residues long. The CDR3 here is CASSYPPGQGSSGANVLTF. The DNA for the CDR3 is TGTGCCAGCAGTTACCCCCCGGGACAGGGCTCGTCTGGGGCCAACGTCCTGACTTTC.

This clonotype was detected ten times or more. The V call is TRBV10-3, the J call TRBJ1-2; 9 bases line up with TRBD1. This CDR3 is 14 amino acids long. Trimming removed 6 bases from V and 2 bases from J; junction bases left unmatched: 4. Germline values: CDR1 ENHRY, CDR2 SYGVKD. CDR3 region: CAISRGQGNYGYTF. Written as DNA, the CDR3 is TGTGCCATCAGCCGGGGACAGGGCAACTATGGCTACACCTTC.

This clonotype showed up just a few times. The V call is TRBV7-6, the J call TRBJ2-7, with a weak D call TRBD1 (6 bases). CDR3 length: 11 residues. V was shortened by 8 bases and J by 5 bases, with 10 bases between the two germline ends. CDR1 and CDR2 from the germline V gene are SGHVS and FNYEAQ. CDR3 in DNA: TGTGCCAGCCGCACAGGGCACGAGCAGTACTTC. Translation gives CASRTGHEQYF.

This clonotype appeared many times. V and J are TRBV29-1 and TRBJ1-1, with D uncertain. The CDR3 consists of 12 residues. CDR1 is SQVTM, CDR2 ANQGSEA, per germline. V lost 6 bases and J lost 0, with 8 bases in between. The CDR3 spells CSVQRLNTEAFF. Written as DNA, the CDR3 is TGCAGCGTCCAACGCTTGAACACTGAAGCTTTCTTT.

The chain joins TRBV2 to TRBJ2-7; D not resolved. CDR1 and CDR2 (germline): SNHLY, FYNNEI. The ends were cut back, 3 bases at V and 0 bases at J, with 15 bases in the middle. The CDR3 extends over 16 amino acids. CDR3: CASSDDSMGSSYEQYF. Here the CDR3 DNA reads TGTGCCAGCAGTGATGATTCAATGGGCAGCTCCTACGAGCAGTACTTC.

This chain connects TRBV7-2 to TRBJ1-5; 10 bases agree with TRBD1. This CDR3 has 15 amino acids. Trimming cost V 1 base and J 10 bases; bases outside gene matches: 7. The germline gives CDR1 SGHTA, CDR2 FQGNSA. The CDR3 DNA reads as TGTGCCAGCAGCTTAGTAGGGACAGGGGACGTCCCCCAGCATTTT. Its protein product is CASSLVGTGDVPQHF. The whole variable domain, remainder taken from reference TRBV7-2 and TRBJ1-5, is GAGVSQSPSNKVTEKGKDVELRCDPISGHTALYWYRQSLGQGLEFLIYFQGNSAPDKSGLPSDRFSAERTGGSVSTLTIQRTQQEDSAVYLCASSLVGTGDVPQHFGDGTRLSIL.

This clonotype was seen a few times. The V gene is TRBV20-1, the J gene TRBJ2-5; D is possibly TRBD1 (6 bases). Looked up from germline, CDR1 is DFQATT and CDR2 is SNEGSKA (reference sequence). The CDR3 extends over 14 amino acids. V dropped 3 bases and J dropped 1 base, with 12 bases sitting between them. CDR3 in amino acids: CSASVDSIQETQYF. The DNA of the CDR3 is TGCAGTGCTAGTGTGGACAGCATCCAAGAGACCCAGTACTTC.

This chain links TRBV7-3 with TRBJ1-1, with 8 bases lining up with TRBD1. Germline V lookup: CDR1 SGHTA, CDR2 FQGTGA. The CDR3 has 17 residues. V lost 6 bases to trimming and J lost 1 base; unmatched junction nucleotides: 13. CDR3 loop: CASRPGQVSFGNTEAFF. Here the CDR3 DNA reads TGTGCCAGCAGGCCGGGACAGGTATCATTTGGGAACACTGAAGCTTTCTTT.

The chain combines TRBV25-1 with TRBJ1-2; 8 positions agree with TRBD1. The CDR3 is 14 residues long. The ends lost 11 bases at V and 4 bases at J; junction bases unmatched: 12. Looked up from germline, CDR1 is MGHDK and CDR2 is SYGVNS. The chain's CDR3 is CAWRSGQVIYGYTF. The CDR3 nucleotides read TGTGCCTGGAGATCGGGACAGGTGATCTATGGCTACACCTTC.

The chain is built from TRBV24-1 and TRBJ1-2; 9 nucleotides line up with TRBD1. This CDR3 has 15 residues. The germline gives CDR1 KGHDR, CDR2 SFDVKD. After removal of 9 bases from V and 4 bases from J, the junction contained 11 bases not matched to a gene. The CDR3 coding sequence is TGTGCCACCCCTCCTAGGACAGGGGTCGGCTATGGCTACACCTTC. Residues: CATPPRTGVGYGYTF.

The genes are TRBV2 and TRBJ1-2, with D maybe TRBD1 (5 bases). The CDR3 runs to 16 residues. Germline V lookup: CDR1 SNHLY, CDR2 FYNNEI. Trimming cost V 4 bases and J 1 base, with 16 bases left between them. The CDR3 region has the DNA TGTGCCAGCAGTGCTACTCGACAGCAAATTAACTATGGCTACACCTTC. Protein sequence: CASSATRQQINYGYTF.

The chain is built from TRBV7-2 and TRBJ2-7; maybe TRBD1 (6 bases). Trimming stripped 6 bases from V and 0 bases from J, with 15 bases between. From germline, CDR1 is SGHTA and CDR2 FQGNSA. The CDR3 runs to 15 residues. The CDR3 DNA follows: TGTGCCAGCAGTTCCGCAGGGGAATCCTCCTACGAGCAGTACTTC. It is translated as CASSSAGESSYEQYF. Drawing the rest from reference TRBV7-2 and TRBJ2-7, the complete variable domain is GAGVSQSPSNKVTEKGKDVELRCDPISGHTALYWYRQSLGQGLEFLIYFQGNSAPDKSGLPSDRFSAERTGGSVSTLTIQRTQQEDSAVYLCASSSAGESSYEQYFGPGTRLTVT.